This is a list of T cell receptor beta chains from one sample in a study of graft-versus-host responses after intestinal transplantation. The assay was immunoSEQ multiplex PCR, and TCRdb's table has in-frame clones only and misses some. The sample contains over 100,000 clones, 85% to 95% of which appear only once. No antigen has been identified for these receptors. The sample was unstimulated CD8+ T cells sorted from spleen or lymph node cells, taken before transplant. Every receptor here comes from a human donor who was the organ donor for an intestinal transplant. The CDR3 runs from the conserved cysteine through the conserved F or W. The order of the fields is V gene, D gene, clone size, J gene, CDR3 protein, CDR3 DNA. A D gene is named only where the DNA matches it firmly. Clone size is stated in some rows and not others, as once, few, many or a class when expanded.

v_gene: TRBV7-2
d_gene: -
abundance: -
j_gene: TRBJ2-3
CDR3aa: CASSSWSGTDTQYF
CDR3nt: TGTGCCAGCAGCTCCTGGAGTGGCACAGATACGCAGTATTTT

v_gene: TRBV5-1
d_gene: TRBD1
abundance: -
j_gene: TRBJ1-1
CDR3aa: CASSSSGTGYGEAFF
CDR3nt: TGCGCCAGCAGCTCCTCCGGGACAGGGTATGGTGAAGCTTTCTTT

v_gene: TRBV28
d_gene: TRBD1
abundance: -
j_gene: TRBJ1-5
CDR3aa: CASSSRTGRRNQPQHF
CDR3nt: TGTGCCAGCAGTTCCCGGACAGGGAGGCGCAATCAGCCCCAGCATTTT

v_gene: TRBV5-5
d_gene: -
abundance: -
j_gene: TRBJ2-7
CDR3aa: CASSLVGDEQYF
CDR3nt: TGTGCCAGCAGCTTGGTGGGGGACGAGCAGTACTTC

v_gene: TRBV7-2
d_gene: -
abundance: -
j_gene: TRBJ1-5
CDR3aa: CASSLHWDQPQHF
CDR3nt: TGTGCCAGCAGCCTCCACTGGGATCAGCCCCAGCATTTT

v_gene: TRBV29-1
d_gene: -
abundance: -
j_gene: TRBJ2-1
CDR3aa: CSVGKQGGNEQFF
CDR3nt: TGCAGCGTCGGAAAACAGGGAGGGAATGAGCAGTTCTTC

v_gene: TRBV4-1
d_gene: -
abundance: -
j_gene: TRBJ1-6
CDR3aa: CASSQEQGGNSPLHF
CDR3nt: TGCGCCAGCAGCCAAGAGCAGGGTGGGAATTCACCCCTCCACTTT

v_gene: TRBV19
d_gene: -
abundance: -
j_gene: TRBJ2-3
CDR3aa: CASSRDRIRTDTQYF
CDR3nt: TGTGCCAGTAGTCGGGATAGGATCCGCACAGATACGCAGTATTTT

v_gene: TRBV10-1
d_gene: -
abundance: few
j_gene: TRBJ2-7
CDR3aa: CASSASGSDEQYF
CDR3nt: TGCGCCAGCAGTGCATCAGGGTCCGACGAGCAGTACTTC

v_gene: TRBV5-1
d_gene: -
abundance: -
j_gene: TRBJ2-7
CDR3aa: CASSLATGYEQYF
CDR3nt: TGCGCCAGCAGCTTGGCGACAGGCTACGAGCAGTACTTC

v_gene: TRBV10-1
d_gene: -
abundance: once
j_gene: TRBJ2-1
CDR3aa: CASRPGTVNEQFF
CDR3nt: TGCGCCAGCCGCCCCGGGACCGTAAATGAGCAGTTCTTC